This T cell receptor (beta chain) was recovered during a study of blood T cell repertoires in COVID-19. Original analysis: Reference gene primer amplification gave estimated nucleated cell counts. Assay used: immunoSEQ multiplex PCR; TCRdb lists only in-frame clones, some missing. Clone size and V and J calls were adopted from that table, with D and trimming inferred from the DNA. The sample carries about 270,000 clones, about 89% recorded once. Trimming removed 3 bases at V and 6 bases at J, with 11 bases between. The CDR3 loop spans 14 amino acids. Germline CDR1 is KGHSH and CDR2 is LQKENI. Input material: peripheral blood. The clonotype was recovered from a middle-aged man with active or convalescent COVID-19. This chain links TRBV18 with TRBJ2-2; D might be TRBD2 (5 bases). CDR3 protein: CASSPPKGAGELFF. CDR3 bases: TGTGCCAGCTCACCCCCGAAGGGAGCCGGGGAGCTGTTTTTT.